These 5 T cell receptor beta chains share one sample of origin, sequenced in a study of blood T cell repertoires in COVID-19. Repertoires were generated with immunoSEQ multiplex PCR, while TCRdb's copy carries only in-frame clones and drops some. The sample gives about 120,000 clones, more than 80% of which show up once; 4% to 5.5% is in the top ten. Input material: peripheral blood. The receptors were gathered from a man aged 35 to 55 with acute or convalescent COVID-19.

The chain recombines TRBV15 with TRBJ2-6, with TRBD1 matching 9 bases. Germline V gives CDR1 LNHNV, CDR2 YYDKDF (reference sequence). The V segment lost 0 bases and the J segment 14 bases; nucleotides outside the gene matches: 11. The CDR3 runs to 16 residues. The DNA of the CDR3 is TGTGCCACCAGCAGAGACTTACAGGGGGCCGGTATTTTCCTGACTTTC. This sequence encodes CATSRDLQGAGIFLTF.

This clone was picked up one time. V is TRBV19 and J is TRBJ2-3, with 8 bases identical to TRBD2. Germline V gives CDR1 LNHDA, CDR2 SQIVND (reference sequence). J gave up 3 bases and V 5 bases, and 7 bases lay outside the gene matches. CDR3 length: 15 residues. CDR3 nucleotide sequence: TGTGCCAGTAGTGTCGGGGGGGCGTCAACAGATACGCAGTATTTT. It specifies CASSVGGASTDTQYF.

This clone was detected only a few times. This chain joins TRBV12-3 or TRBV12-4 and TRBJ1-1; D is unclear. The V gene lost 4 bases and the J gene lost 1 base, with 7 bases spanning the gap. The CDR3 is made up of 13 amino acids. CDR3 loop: CASSSTRNTEAFF. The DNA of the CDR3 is TGTGCCAGCAGTTCCACACGGAACACTGAAGCTTTCTTT.

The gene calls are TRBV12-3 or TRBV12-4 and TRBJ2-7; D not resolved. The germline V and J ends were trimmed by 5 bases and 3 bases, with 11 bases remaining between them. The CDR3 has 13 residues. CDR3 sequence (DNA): TGTGCCAGCAGTCCGATCAGGAACTACGAGCAGTACTTC. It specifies CASSPIRNYEQYF.

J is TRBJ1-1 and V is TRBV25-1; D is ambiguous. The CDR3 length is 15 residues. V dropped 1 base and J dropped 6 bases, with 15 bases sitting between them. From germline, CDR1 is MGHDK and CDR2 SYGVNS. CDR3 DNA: TGTGCCAGCAGTGAATTAAGCGGTTTGGGAGCTGAAGCTTTCTTT. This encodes CASSELSGLGAEAFF.